These T cell receptor beta chains were read from a single sample in a study of T cells after posttransplantation cyclophosphamide. TCRdb keeps only in-frame clones here, not all; method: immunoSEQ multiplex PCR. The sample includes 51,000 or so clones, 85% to 95% of them seen just once. The sequenced sample consisted of PBMCs. The source is a woman under 40 in good health and a related stem cell transplant donor. Each CDR3 is given with its conserved first and last residue. D genes are given only for firm matches. Only some rows state a clone size, as once, few, many or a class for expanded clones.

TRBV6-1	TRBJ2-3	-	-	TGTGCCAGCAGTGGCGTAGGCAGGGACACAGATACGCAGTATTTT	CASSGVGRDTDTQYF
TRBV6-4	TRBJ2-1	-	TRBD2	TGTGCCAGCAGTGCGGAGACTAGCGGGGGGGCGAATGAGCAGTTCTTC	CASSAETSGGANEQFF
TRBV18	TRBJ1-1	-	-	TGTGCCAGCTCACTCCAGGGCAGCATGAACACTGAAGCTTTCTTT	CASSLQGSMNTEAFF
TRBV18	TRBJ2-3	-	-	TGTGCCAGCTCACCACAGGAGCTCGGTACGCAGTATTTT	CASSPQELGTQYF
TRBV5-6	TRBJ1-4	-	-	TGTGCCAGCAGCAGAGGGGGAAGTAATGAAAAACTGTTTTTT	CASSRGGSNEKLFF
TRBV6-1	TRBJ1-2	-	-	TGTGCCAGTAGAAACAGGGTATCTGGCTACACCTTC	CASRNRVSGYTF
TRBV4-3	TRBJ2-7	-	-	TGCGCCAGCAGCCAAGGCAGGGTAGGGTACGAGCAGTACTTC	CASSQGRVGYEQYF
TRBV6-5	TRBJ1-1	-	-	TGTGCCAGCACCGGTGGCACTGAAGCTTTCTTT	CASTGGTEAFF
TRBV28	TRBJ2-5	-	-	TGTGCCAGCAGTTTCGGAGGCTCCCCCCAAGAGACCCAGTACTTC	CASSFGGSPQETQYF
TRBV13	TRBJ2-2	-	TRBD1	TGTGCCAGCAGCTTAGTCCCAGGGACAGGGAACACCGGGGAGCTGTTTTTT	CASSLVPGTGNTGELFF
TRBV4-2	TRBJ2-2	-	-	TGTGCCAGCAGCCAAGATCTCCCGGGCACCGGGGAGCTGTTTTTT	CASSQDLPGTGELFF
TRBV20-1	TRBJ1-1	-	-	TGCAGTGCTAGGGGAGGGACTGAAGCTTTCTTT	CSARGGTEAFF
TRBV18	TRBJ1-5	-	-	TGTGCCAGCTCATACAATGTCCAGCGCCCCGACCTCGGTCAGCCCCAGCATTTT	CASSYNVQRPDLGQPQHF
TRBV6-7	TRBJ2-6	-	-	TGTGCCAGCAGTCGTAGGGAGTATTTACAAAGTCGGGCCAACGTCCTGACTTTC	CASSRREYLQSRANVLTF
TRBV7-2	TRBJ2-7	-	TRBD2	TGTGCCAGCAGCGGGACTAGCGGGGCCTACGAGCAGTACTTC	CASSGTSGAYEQYF
TRBV5-1	TRBJ1-1	once	-	TGCGCCAGCAGCTTGCGAGGACAGAACACTGAAGCTTTCTTT	CASSLRGQNTEAFF
TRBV6-1	TRBJ2-7	-	-	TGTGCCTGTCGTTCCTCCTACGAGCAGTACTTC	CACRSSYEQYF
TRBV11-2	TRBJ1-1	once	-	TGTGCCAGCAGCTTAGATCACAGGGTGTTCAGTGAAGCTTTCTTT	CASSLDHRVFSEAFF
TRBV6-6	TRBJ1-6	-	-	TGTGCCAGCAGTTACCGGGACACCTATTCACCCCTCCACTTT	CASSYRDTYSPLHF
TRBV7-2	TRBJ2-2	-	-	TGTGCCAGCAGCTCAAAAAACACCGGGGAGCTGTTTTTT	CASSSKNTGELFF
TRBV5-5	TRBJ2-5	-	TRBD2	TGTGCCAGCAGCTTAGGTGTAAACGGGGGGTACCAAGAGACCCAGTACTTC	CASSLGVNGGYQETQYF
TRBV19	TRBJ1-1	-	-	TGTGCCAGTAGTATAGAAATGAGAACTGAAGCTTTCTTT	CASSIEMRTEAFF
TRBV13	TRBJ2-5	-	TRBD2	TGTGCCAGCAGCTCCGGGACTAGATTCCGAGAGACCCAGTACTTC	CASSSGTRFRETQYF
TRBV6-6	TRBJ1-6	-	TRBD1	TGTGCCAGCAGTTTTGAGGGGGCCCATAATTCACCCCTCCACTTT	CASSFEGAHNSPLHF